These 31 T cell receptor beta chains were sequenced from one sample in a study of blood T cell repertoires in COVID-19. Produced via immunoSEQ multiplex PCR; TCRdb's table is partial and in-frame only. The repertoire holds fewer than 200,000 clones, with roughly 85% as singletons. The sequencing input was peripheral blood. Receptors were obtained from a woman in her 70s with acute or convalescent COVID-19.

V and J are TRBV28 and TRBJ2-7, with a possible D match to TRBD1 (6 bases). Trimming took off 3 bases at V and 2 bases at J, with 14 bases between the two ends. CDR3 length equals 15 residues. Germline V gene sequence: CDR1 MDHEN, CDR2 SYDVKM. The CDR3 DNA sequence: TGTGCCAGCAGTTTTGGACAGATCACACCCTACGAGCAGTACTTC. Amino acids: CASSFGQITPYEQYF.

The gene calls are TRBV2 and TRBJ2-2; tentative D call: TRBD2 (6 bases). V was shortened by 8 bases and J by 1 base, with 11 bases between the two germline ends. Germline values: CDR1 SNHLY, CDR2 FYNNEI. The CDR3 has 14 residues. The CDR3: CASGRGLNTGELFF. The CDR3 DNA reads TGTGCCAGCGGGCGGGGCTTGAACACCGGGGAGCTGTTTTTT.

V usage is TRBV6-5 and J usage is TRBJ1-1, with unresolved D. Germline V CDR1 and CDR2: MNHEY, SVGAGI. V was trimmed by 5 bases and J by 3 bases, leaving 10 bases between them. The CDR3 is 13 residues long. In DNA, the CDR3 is TGTGCCAGCAGTCCCCGTCGGGACACTGAAGCTTTCTTT. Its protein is CASSPRRDTEAFF.

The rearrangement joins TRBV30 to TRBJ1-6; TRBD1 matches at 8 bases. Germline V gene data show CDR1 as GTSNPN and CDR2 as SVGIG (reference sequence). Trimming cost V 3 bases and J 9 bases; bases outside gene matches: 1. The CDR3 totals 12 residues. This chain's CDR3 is CAWRTGGSPLHF. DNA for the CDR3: TGTGCCTGGAGAACAGGGGGTTCACCCCTCCACTTT.

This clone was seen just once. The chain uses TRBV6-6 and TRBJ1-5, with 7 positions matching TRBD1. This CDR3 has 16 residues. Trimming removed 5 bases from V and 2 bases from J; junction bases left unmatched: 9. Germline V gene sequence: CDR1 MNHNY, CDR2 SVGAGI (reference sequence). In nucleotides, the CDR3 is TGTGCCAGCAGTCAGACAGGGTCAGGACGCAATCAGCCCCAGCATTTT. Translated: CASSQTGSGRNQPQHF.

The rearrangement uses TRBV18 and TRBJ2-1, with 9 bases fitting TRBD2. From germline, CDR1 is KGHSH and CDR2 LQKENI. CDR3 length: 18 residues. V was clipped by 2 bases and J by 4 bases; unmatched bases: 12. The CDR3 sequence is CASSPVPLAGAGYNEQFF. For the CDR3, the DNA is TGTGCCAGCTCACCAGTCCCTTTAGCGGGAGCAGGTTACAATGAGCAGTTCTTC. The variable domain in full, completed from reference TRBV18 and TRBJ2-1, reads NAGVMQNPRHLVRRRGQEARLRCSPMKGHSHVYWYRQLPEEGLKFMVYLQKENIIDESGMPKERFSAEFPKEGPSILRIQQVVRGDSAAYFCASSPVPLAGAGYNEQFFGPGTRLTVL.

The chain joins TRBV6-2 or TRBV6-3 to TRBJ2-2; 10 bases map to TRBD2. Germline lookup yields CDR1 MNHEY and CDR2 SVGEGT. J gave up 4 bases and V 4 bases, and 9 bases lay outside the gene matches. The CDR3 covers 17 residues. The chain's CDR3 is CASSWKSGRAGTGELFF. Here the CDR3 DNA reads TGTGCCAGCAGTTGGAAGAGCGGGAGGGCAGGCACCGGGGAGCTGTTTTTT.

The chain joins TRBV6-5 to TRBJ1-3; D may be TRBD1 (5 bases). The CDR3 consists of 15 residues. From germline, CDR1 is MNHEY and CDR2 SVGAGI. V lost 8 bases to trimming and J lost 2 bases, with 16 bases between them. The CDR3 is CASGGQGLTGNTIYF. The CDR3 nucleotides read TGTGCCAGCGGAGGGCAGGGTCTTACTGGAAACACCATATATTTT.

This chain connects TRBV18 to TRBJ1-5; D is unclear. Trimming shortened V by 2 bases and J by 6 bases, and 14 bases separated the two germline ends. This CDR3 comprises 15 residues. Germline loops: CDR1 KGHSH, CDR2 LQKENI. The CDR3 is CASSPDLQNTQPQHF. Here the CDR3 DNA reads TGTGCCAGCTCACCAGACTTACAAAACACTCAGCCCCAGCATTTT.

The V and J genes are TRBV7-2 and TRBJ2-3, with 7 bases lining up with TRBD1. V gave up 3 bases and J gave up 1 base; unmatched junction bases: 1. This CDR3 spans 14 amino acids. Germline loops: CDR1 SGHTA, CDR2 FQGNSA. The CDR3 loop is CASSFGTGTDTQYF. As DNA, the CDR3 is TGTGCCAGCAGCTTTGGGACAGGCACAGATACGCAGTATTTT. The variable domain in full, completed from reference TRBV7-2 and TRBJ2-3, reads GAGVSQSPSNKVTEKGKDVELRCDPISGHTALYWYRQSLGQGLEFLIYFQGNSAPDKSGLPSDRFSAERTGGSVSTLTIQRTQQEDSAVYLCASSFGTGTDTQYFGPGTRLTVL.

The DNA of the CDR3 is TGTGCCAGCAGTTACCGTACTAGCGGGCGGGGGAATGAGCAGTTCTTC. Its translation is CASSYRTSGRGNEQFF. The genes are TRBV6-5 and TRBJ2-1, with TRBD2 matching 9 bases. Germline V CDR1 and CDR2: MNHEY, SVGAGI. This CDR3 is built from 16 residues. V was clipped by 2 bases and J by 7 bases; unmatched bases: 9.

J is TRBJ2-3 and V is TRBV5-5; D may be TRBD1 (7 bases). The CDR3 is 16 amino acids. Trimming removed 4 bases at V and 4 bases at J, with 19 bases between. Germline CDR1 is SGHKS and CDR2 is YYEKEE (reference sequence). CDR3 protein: CASSHDVIRGADTQYF. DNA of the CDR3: TGTGCCAGCAGCCACGATGTGATCAGGGGGGCAGATACGCAGTATTTT.

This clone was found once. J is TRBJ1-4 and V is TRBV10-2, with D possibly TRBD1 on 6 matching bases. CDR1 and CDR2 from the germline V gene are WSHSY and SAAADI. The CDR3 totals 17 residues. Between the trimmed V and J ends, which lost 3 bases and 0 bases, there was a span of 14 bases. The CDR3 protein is CASSEPGQVTTNEKLFF. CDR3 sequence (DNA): TGCGCCAGCAGTGAACCGGGACAAGTCACAACTAATGAAAAACTGTTTTTT.

The CDR3 coding sequence is TGTGCCAGCAGCCTTAGGCTCTCTAGCGGGAGTGCCGTTTCGTACGAGCAGTACTTC. Its protein is CASSLRLSSGSAVSYEQYF. The chain recombines TRBV4-2 with TRBJ2-7, with 10 positions matching TRBD2. V trimming: 4 bases; J trimming: 4 bases; junction bases outside the gene matches: 19. This CDR3 is 19 amino acids long. Germline assignment: CDR1 LGHNA and CDR2 YNFKEQ.

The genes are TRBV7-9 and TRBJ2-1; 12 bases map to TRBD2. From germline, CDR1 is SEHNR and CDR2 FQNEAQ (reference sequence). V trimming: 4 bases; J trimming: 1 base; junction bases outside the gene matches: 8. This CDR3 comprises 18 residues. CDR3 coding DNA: TGTGCCAGCAGCTCCTACCCTAGCGGGAGGGCGTCCTACAATGAGCAGTTCTTC. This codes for CASSSYPSGRASYNEQFF.

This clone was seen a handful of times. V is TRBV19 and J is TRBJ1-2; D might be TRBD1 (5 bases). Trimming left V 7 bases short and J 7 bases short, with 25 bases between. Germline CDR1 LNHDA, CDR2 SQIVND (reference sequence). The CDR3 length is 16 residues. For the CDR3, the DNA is TGTGCCAGTATCACTCAGGGTCAGAGTCGCGGTGGTGGCTACACCTTC. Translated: CASITQGQSRGGGYTF.

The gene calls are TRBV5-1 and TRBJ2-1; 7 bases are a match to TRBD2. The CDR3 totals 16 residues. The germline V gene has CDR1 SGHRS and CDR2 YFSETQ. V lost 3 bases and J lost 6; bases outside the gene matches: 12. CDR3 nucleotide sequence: TGCGCCAGCAGCTCCCTCCTGGGGGAGGGAAGCAATGAGCAGTTCTTC. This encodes CASSSLLGEGSNEQFF.

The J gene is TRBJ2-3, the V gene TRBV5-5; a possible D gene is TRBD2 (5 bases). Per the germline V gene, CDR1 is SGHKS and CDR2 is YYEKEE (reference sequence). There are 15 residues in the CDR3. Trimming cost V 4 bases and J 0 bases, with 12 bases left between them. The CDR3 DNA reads TGTGCCAGCAGCCGAAGCGGATTGAGCACAGATACGCAGTATTTT. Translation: CASSRSGLSTDTQYF.

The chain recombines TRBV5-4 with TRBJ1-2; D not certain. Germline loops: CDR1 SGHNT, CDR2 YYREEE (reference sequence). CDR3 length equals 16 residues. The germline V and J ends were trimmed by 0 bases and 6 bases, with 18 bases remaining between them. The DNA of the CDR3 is TGTGCCAGCAGCTTGGATTGGGTTGGCAGTCGGGATGGCTACACCTTC. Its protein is CASSLDWVGSRDGYTF.

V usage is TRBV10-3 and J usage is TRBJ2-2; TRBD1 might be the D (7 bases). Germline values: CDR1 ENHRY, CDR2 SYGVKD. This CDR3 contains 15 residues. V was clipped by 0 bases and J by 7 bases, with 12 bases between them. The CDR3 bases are TGTGCCATCAGTGAGTCTCACAGGGGAGGCGGGGAGCTGTTTTTT. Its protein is CAISESHRGGGELFF.

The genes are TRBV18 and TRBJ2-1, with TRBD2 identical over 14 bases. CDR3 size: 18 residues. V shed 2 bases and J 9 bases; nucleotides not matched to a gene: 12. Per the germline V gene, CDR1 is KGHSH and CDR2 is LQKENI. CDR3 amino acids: CASSPSPGLAGVGAEQFF. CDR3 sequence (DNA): TGTGCCAGCTCACCATCGCCGGGACTAGCGGGAGTCGGGGCTGAGCAGTTCTTC. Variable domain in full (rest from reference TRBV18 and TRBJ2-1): NAGVMQNPRHLVRRRGQEARLRCSPMKGHSHVYWYRQLPEEGLKFMVYLQKENIIDESGMPKERFSAEFPKEGPSILRIQQVVRGDSAAYFCASSPSPGLAGVGAEQFFGPGTRLTVL.

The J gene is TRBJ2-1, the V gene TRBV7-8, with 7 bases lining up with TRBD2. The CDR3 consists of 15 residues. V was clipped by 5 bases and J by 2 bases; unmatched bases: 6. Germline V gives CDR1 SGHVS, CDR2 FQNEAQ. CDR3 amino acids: CASSPQRGAYNEQFF. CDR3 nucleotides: TGTGCCAGCAGCCCGCAGCGGGGAGCCTACAATGAGCAGTTCTTC.

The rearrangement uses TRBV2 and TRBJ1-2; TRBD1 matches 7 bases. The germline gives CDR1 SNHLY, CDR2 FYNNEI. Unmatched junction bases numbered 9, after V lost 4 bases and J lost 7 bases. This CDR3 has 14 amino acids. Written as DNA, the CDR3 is TGTGCCAGCAGTGGTCGGACAGGAACGCCTGGCTACACCTTC. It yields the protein CASSGRTGTPGYTF. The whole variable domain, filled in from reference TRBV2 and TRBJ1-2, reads EPEVTQTPSHQVTQMGQEVILRCVPISNHLYFYWYRQILGQKVEFLVSFYNNEISEKSEIFDDQFSVERPDGSNFTLKIRSTKLEDSAMYFCASSGRTGTPGYTFGSGTRLTVV.

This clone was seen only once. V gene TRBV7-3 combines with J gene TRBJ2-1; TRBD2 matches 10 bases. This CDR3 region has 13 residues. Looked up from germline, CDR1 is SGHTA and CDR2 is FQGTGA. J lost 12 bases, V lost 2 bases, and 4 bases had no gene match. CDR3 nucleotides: TGTGCCAGCAGCTTAGGGAGGACTAGCGGGCAGTTCTTC. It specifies CASSLGRTSGQFF.

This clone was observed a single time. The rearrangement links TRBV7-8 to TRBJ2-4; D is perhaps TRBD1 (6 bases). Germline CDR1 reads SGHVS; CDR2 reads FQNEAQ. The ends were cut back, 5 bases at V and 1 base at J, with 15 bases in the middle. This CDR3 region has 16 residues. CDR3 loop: CASSTHRVGAKNIQYF. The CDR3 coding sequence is TGTGCCAGCAGCACCCACAGGGTTGGGGCCAAAAACATTCAGTACTTC.

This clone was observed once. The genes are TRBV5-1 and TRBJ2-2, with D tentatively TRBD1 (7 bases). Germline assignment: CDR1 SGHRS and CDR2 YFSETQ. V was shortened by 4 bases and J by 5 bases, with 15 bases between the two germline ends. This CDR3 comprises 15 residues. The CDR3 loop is CASSAGQQVTGELFF. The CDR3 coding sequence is TGCGCCAGCAGCGCGGGACAGCAAGTTACCGGGGAGCTGTTTTTT.

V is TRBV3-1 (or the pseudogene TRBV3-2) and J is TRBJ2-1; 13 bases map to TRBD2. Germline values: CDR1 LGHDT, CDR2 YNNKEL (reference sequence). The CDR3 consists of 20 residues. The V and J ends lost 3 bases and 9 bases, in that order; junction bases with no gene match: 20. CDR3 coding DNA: TGTGCCAGCAGCCATGGCCGAGACAGGGGACTAGCGGGAAGATCCGGTGAGCAGTTCTTC. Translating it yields CASSHGRDRGLAGRSGEQFF.

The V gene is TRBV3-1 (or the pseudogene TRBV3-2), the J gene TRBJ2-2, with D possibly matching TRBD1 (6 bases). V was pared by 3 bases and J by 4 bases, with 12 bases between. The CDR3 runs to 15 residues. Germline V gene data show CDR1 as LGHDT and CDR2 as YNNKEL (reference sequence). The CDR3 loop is CASSQTGLLTGELFF. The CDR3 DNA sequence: TGTGCCAGCAGCCAGACAGGACTCCTCACCGGGGAGCTGTTTTTT.

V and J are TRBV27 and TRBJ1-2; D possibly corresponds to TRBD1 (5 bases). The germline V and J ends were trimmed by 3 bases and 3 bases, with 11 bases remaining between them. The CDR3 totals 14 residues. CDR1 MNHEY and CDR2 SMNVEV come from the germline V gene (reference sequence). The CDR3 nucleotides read TGTGCCAGCAGTTTCACAGGCGGCGACTATGGCTACACCTTC. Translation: CASSFTGGDYGYTF.

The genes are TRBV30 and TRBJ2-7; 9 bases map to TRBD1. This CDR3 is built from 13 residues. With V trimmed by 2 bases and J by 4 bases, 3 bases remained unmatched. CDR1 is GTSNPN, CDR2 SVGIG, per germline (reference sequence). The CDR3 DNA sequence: TGTGCCTGGAGTCGGGACAGGGCGTACGAGCAGTACTTC. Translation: CAWSRDRAYEQYF.

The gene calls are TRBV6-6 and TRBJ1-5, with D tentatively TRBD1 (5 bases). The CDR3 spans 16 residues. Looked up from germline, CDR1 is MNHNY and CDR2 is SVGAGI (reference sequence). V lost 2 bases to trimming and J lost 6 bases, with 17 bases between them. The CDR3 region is CASSYQLTGSSQPQHF. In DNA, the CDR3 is TGTGCCAGCAGTTACCAACTCACAGGTAGTAGTCAGCCCCAGCATTTT.